The 27 T cell receptor beta chains below were found in one sample sequenced in a study of blood T cells in healthy people across ages. It was with a sample-barcoded 5' primer and a J-beta primer mix that a second PCR of roughly 7 to 12 cycles was run. TCRdb passed the 5' RACE reads through MiXCR, listing each CDR3 protein once. The data contain around 800,000 distinct CDR3 sequences, 35% to 50% of them singletons. The sample taken for sequencing was blood. The receptors stem from a man older than 75 in good health.

The genes are TRBV15 and TRBJ2-1; D remains unclear. The CDR3 length is 14 residues. Germline V gene sequence: CDR1 LNHNV, CDR2 YYDKDF (reference sequence). Trimming shortened V by 5 bases and J by 1 base, and 9 bases separated the two germline ends. CDR3 region: CATSLTKSYNEQFF. CDR3 DNA sequence: TGTGCCACCAGCCTAACGAAGTCCTACAATGAGCAGTTCTTC.

The gene calls are TRBV28 and TRBJ2-5; TRBD2 matches 8 bases. The DNA end is a closer match to TRBJ2-7, so the J assignment may be wrong. The CDR3 totals 14 residues. CDR1 and CDR2 from the germline V gene are MDHEN and SYDVKM. The CDR3 region has the DNA TGTGCCAGCAATGCGGGGGGCCCTCCCTACGAGCAGTACTTC. It specifies CASNAGGPPYEQYF.

This clonotype has a count of ten or more. The gene calls are TRBV20-1 and TRBJ2-1, with D perhaps TRBD1 (5 bases). Germline loops: CDR1 DFQATT, CDR2 SNEGSKA (reference sequence). Trimming cost V 0 bases and J 7 bases, with 13 bases left between them. The CDR3 totals 14 residues. CDR3 residues: CSARDDREWNEQFF. The CDR3 DNA is TGCAGTGCTAGAGATGACAGAGAGTGGAATGAGCAGTTCTTC.

This clonotype was detected once. The chain carries TRBV7-3 and TRBJ2-1, with 12 bases fitting TRBD2. Germline V CDR1 and CDR2: SGHTA, FQGTGA. The V and J ends lost 2 bases and 11 bases, in that order; junction bases with no gene match: 7. The CDR3 is 15 amino acids. This CDR3 is CASSLVLAGGGKQFF. The CDR3 region has the DNA TGTGCCAGCAGCTTAGTCCTAGCGGGAGGGGGAAAGCAGTTCTTC.

In this sample, this clonotype turned up a few times. The chain has TRBV29-1 and TRBJ2-7; 11 bases agree with TRBD2. This CDR3 is built from 16 residues. Germline CDR1 SQVTM, CDR2 ANQGSEA. J gave up 7 bases and V 6 bases, and 17 bases lay outside the gene matches. The DNA of the CDR3 is TGCAGCGTAGGTCGGGCCGGGACTAGCGGTAACAATGAGCAGTACTTC. Translation gives CSVGRAGTSGNNEQYF.

This chain uses TRBV20-1 with TRBJ2-1; TRBD1 aligns across 10 bases. V shed 2 bases and J 3 bases; nucleotides not matched to a gene: 4. From germline, CDR1 is DFQATT and CDR2 SNEGSKA (reference sequence). This CDR3 spans 15 amino acids. The DNA for the CDR3 is TGCAGTGCTAGACCCGGGACAGGGGTCTACAATGAGCAGTTCTTC. It is translated as CSARPGTGVYNEQFF.

This clonotype was observed a few times. The CDR3 coding sequence is TGTGCCAGCGGGAGGAAAAGCTCCTACAATGAGCAGTTCTTC. Its protein is CASGRKSSYNEQFF. The chain is built from TRBV3-1 and TRBJ2-1, with D maybe TRBD2 (6 bases). The CDR3 runs 14 residues. The germline V gene has CDR1 LGHDT and CDR2 YNNKEL (reference sequence). Trimming took off 8 bases at V and 0 bases at J, with 11 bases between the two ends.

The rearrangement uses TRBV7-9 and TRBJ2-1; 14 bases map to TRBD2. Germline-derived CDR1 and CDR2 are SEHNR and FQNEAQ (reference sequence). Trimming removed 4 bases from V and 7 bases from J; junction bases left unmatched: 12. The CDR3 is made up of 18 amino acids. CDR3: CASSSRYGTSGRENEQFF. The CDR3 DNA follows: TGTGCCAGCAGCTCGCGTTACGGGACTAGCGGGAGAGAAAATGAGCAGTTCTTC.

This clonotype was detected only a few times. The rearrangement links TRBV4-1 to TRBJ2-1, with 9 bases identical to TRBD2. CDR3 length: 16 residues. Per germline, CDR1 MGHRA and CDR2 YSYEKL. V lost 1 base to trimming and J lost 8 bases; unmatched junction nucleotides: 9. CDR3 sequence (DNA): TGCGCCAGCAGCCAAGCCCAAAGCGGGAGGAGGCATGAGCAGTTCTTC. Amino acid sequence: CASSQAQSGRRHEQFF.

Comment on this clonotype: Compared with germline, one end of the junction differs, possibly owing to a read error. V is TRBV19 and J is TRBJ2-7; 10 bases align to TRBD1. The germline V gene has CDR1 LNHDA and CDR2 SQIVND (reference sequence). This CDR3 contains 18 residues. The CDR3 sequence is CASSLDRAGTGVNYEQYF. The CDR3 DNA sequence: TGTGCCAGTAGTTTAGACCGCGCCGGGACAGGGGTAAACTACGAGCAGTACTTC. Full variable domain (rest looked up from reference TRBV19 and TRBJ2-7): DGGITQSPKYLFRKEGQNVTLSCEQNLNHDAMYWYRQDPGQGLRLIYYSQIVNDFQKGDIAEGYSVSREKKESFPLTVTSAQKNPTAFYLCASSLDRAGTGVNYEQYFGPGTRLTVT.

This clonotype was counted once. The chain combines TRBV20-1 with TRBJ1-1; tentative D call: TRBD1 (5 bases). Germline lookup yields CDR1 DFQATT and CDR2 SNEGSKA (reference sequence). CDR3 size: 12 residues. The germline V and J ends were trimmed by 5 bases and 0 bases, with 7 bases remaining between them. DNA of the CDR3: TGCAGTGCTGAGACAGTGAACACTGAAGCTTTCTTT. Protein product: CSAETVNTEAFF.

This clonotype appeared once. The rearrangement joins TRBV7-2 to TRBJ2-7; 9 bases line up with TRBD2. Germline trimming cut 2 bases from V and 3 bases from J; bases unmatched to any gene: 8. The CDR3 is made up of 16 amino acids. CDR1 and CDR2 from the germline V gene are SGHTA and FQGNSA. CDR3 in amino acids: CASSLSMAGGVYEQYF. The CDR3 DNA is TGTGCCAGCAGCTTATCAATGGCGGGAGGGGTCTACGAGCAGTACTTC.

This CDR3 reads CASSPYYRLITDTQYF. The CDR3 DNA follows: TGTGCCAGCAGCCCCTACTACCGATTAATCACAGATACGCAGTATTTT. This chain links TRBV9 with TRBJ2-3; D unclear. Trimming took 4 bases from V and 2 from J, leaving 17 bases between them. The CDR3 covers 16 residues. Germline V CDR1 and CDR2: SGDLS, YYNGEE.

The sample holds many counts of this clonotype. The chain recombines TRBV25-1 with TRBJ1-2; D ambiguous. V was cut by 2 bases and J by 2 bases, with 9 bases left in between. The germline V gene has CDR1 MGHDK and CDR2 SYGVNS. This CDR3 contains 14 residues. CDR3: CASSETDRNYGYTF. In DNA, the CDR3 is TGTGCCAGCAGTGAAACCGATAGAAACTATGGCTACACCTTC.

V and J are TRBV20-1 and TRBJ1-2; 10 bases line up with TRBD1. Germline CDR1 and CDR2: DFQATT and SNEGSKA (reference sequence). V was pared by 5 bases and J by 8 bases, with 11 bases of the junction left unmatched. The CDR3 sequence is 14 residues long. CDR3: CSAATGGIGGGYTF. In nucleotides, the CDR3 is TGCAGTGCTGCGACAGGGGGCATCGGAGGAGGCTACACCTTC.

The sample holds a few counts of this clonotype. The gene calls are TRBV2 and TRBJ2-1, with 8 nucleotides matching TRBD2. The germline CDR1 and CDR2 sequences are SNHLY and FYNNEI. This CDR3 region has 16 residues. V was clipped by 8 bases and J by 3 bases; unmatched bases: 12. CDR3 amino acids: CASGRVAGGIYNEQFF. Here the CDR3 DNA reads TGTGCCAGCGGTAGGGTCGCGGGAGGTATCTACAATGAGCAGTTCTTC.

V and J are TRBV12-3 or TRBV12-4 and TRBJ2-1; D is perhaps TRBD2 (6 bases). The CDR3 loop spans 15 amino acids. Trimming took off 1 base at V and 3 bases at J, with 10 bases between the two ends. The CDR3 bases are TGTGCCAGCAGTTTAGAGGGAGGAAACTACAATGAGCAGTTCTTC. Amino acid sequence: CASSLEGGNYNEQFF.

This sequence joins TRBV6-2 or TRBV6-3 and TRBJ2-1; 11 bases are a match to TRBD2. The J segment lost 5 bases and the V segment lost 7 bases, leaving 16 bases of the junction unmatched. The germline V gene has CDR1 MNHEY and CDR2 SVGEGT. The CDR3 length is 18 residues. Here the CDR3 DNA reads TGTGCCAGCATCGACCCCGCTAGCGGGAGGTCGCACAACAATGAGCAGTTCTTC. Its protein is CASIDPASGRSHNNEQFF.

The J gene is TRBJ2-1, the V gene TRBV5-1; D may be TRBD2 (6 bases). The germline V and J ends were trimmed by 3 bases and 7 bases, with 20 bases remaining between them. CDR3 length equals 16 residues. CDR1 and CDR2 from the germline V gene are SGHRS and YFSETQ. CDR3 DNA: TGCGCCAGCAGCTCTCTCGGGGGAGTCGTAGGGAATGAGCAGTTCTTC. Translated: CASSSLGGVVGNEQFF.

V and J are TRBV25-1 and TRBJ2-1; weak D call: TRBD1 (6 bases). This CDR3 contains 15 residues. From germline, CDR1 is MGHDK and CDR2 SYGVNS. The V and J ends lost 1 base and 5 bases respectively, with 12 bases between them. The CDR3 region has the DNA TGTGCCAGCAGTGAATCCAGGGGTCGAGACAATGAGCAGTTCTTC. This codes for CASSESRGRDNEQFF.

The rearrangement uses TRBV28 and TRBJ1-5; weak D call: TRBD1 (5 bases). Germline loops: CDR1 MDHEN, CDR2 SYDVKM. The length of the CDR3 is 15 residues. The V gene lost 6 bases and the J gene lost 7 bases, with 19 bases spanning the gap. The CDR3 here is CASRDPTGTEQPQHF. CDR3 bases: TGTGCCAGCAGGGACCCGACCGGGACGGAGCAGCCCCAGCATTTT.

This chain links TRBV20-1 with TRBJ2-1; the D gene is possibly TRBD1 (6 bases). Germline-derived CDR1 and CDR2 are DFQATT and SNEGSKA (reference sequence). Trimming took 1 base from V and 2 from J, leaving 15 bases between them. This CDR3 is 16 amino acids long. The CDR3 nucleotides read TGCAGTGCTAGAGTGGCCGTGGGGGCGGCCTACAATGAGCAGTTCTTC. It yields the protein CSARVAVGAAYNEQFF.

The rearrangement links TRBV7-9 to TRBJ2-5; TRBD2 is a possible D gene (6 bases). Trimming cost V 1 base and J 11 bases, with 14 bases left between them. CDR3 length equals 13 residues. Germline V lookup: CDR1 SEHNR, CDR2 FQNEAQ (reference sequence). In DNA, the CDR3 is TGTGCCAGCAGCTTAGAGAGTAGGGGAGGTCAGTACTTC. Residues: CASSLESRGGQYF.

V gene TRBV28 combines with J gene TRBJ2-1, with unresolved D. The CDR3 totals 13 residues. Looked up from germline, CDR1 is MDHEN and CDR2 is SYDVKM. Trimming left V 7 bases short and J 9 bases short, with 16 bases between. This chain's CDR3 is CASTISTSGEQFF. The CDR3, as DNA: TGTGCCAGCACCATTTCAACGAGTGGTGAGCAGTTCTTC.

The J gene is TRBJ2-1, the V gene TRBV5-1, with 7 bases fitting TRBD2. The CDR3 is 17 amino acids. Germline lookup yields CDR1 SGHRS and CDR2 YFSETQ. V gave up 4 bases and J gave up 0 bases; unmatched junction bases: 10. The CDR3 protein is CASSVGTTQSSYNEQFF. DNA of the CDR3: TGCGCCAGCAGCGTTGGGACTACCCAGAGCTCCTACAATGAGCAGTTCTTC.

The chain recombines TRBV6-2 or TRBV6-3 with TRBJ1-5; D unclear. Germline V CDR1 and CDR2: MNHEY, SVGEGT. Between the trimmed V and J ends, which lost 4 bases and 11 bases, there was a span of 9 bases. CDR3 size: 11 residues. The CDR3 DNA reads as TGTGCCAGCAGTTCAGGACGAGCCCAGCATTTT. Translating gives CASSSGRAQHF.

This clonotype came up many times. This sequence joins TRBV12-3 or TRBV12-4 and TRBJ2-7, with 9 bases identical to TRBD1. V trimming: 2 bases; J trimming: 5 bases; junction bases outside the gene matches: 7. The CDR3 loop spans 15 amino acids. Here the CDR3 DNA reads TGTGCCAGCAGTTTAATGGGACAGGGCTTCGACGAGCAGTACTTC. Protein: CASSLMGQGFDEQYF.